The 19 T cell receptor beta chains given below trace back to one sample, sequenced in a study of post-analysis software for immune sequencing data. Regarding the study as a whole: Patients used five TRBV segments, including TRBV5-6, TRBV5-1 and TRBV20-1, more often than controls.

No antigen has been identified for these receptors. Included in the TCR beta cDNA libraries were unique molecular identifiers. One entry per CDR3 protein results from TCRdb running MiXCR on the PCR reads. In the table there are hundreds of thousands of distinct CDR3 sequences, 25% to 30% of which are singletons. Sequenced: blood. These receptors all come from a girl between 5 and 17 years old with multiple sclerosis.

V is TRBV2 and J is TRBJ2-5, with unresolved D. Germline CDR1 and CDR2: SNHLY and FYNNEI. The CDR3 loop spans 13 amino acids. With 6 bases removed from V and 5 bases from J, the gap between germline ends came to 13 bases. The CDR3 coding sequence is TGTGCCAGCAGGATACTGGGTAGGGAGACCCAGTACTTC. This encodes CASRILGRETQYF.

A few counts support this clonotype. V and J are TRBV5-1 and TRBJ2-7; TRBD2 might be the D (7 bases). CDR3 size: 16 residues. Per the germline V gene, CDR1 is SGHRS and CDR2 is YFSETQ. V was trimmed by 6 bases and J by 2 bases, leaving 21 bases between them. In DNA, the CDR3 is TGCGCCAGCAACCCACGGGGGGCCCCATCCCCCTACGAGCAGTACTTC. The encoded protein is CASNPRGAPSPYEQYF.

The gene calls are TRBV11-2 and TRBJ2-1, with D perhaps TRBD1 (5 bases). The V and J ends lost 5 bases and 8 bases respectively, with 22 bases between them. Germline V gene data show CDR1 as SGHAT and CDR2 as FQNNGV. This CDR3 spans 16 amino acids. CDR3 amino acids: CASSLGRWALGHEQFF. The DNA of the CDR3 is TGTGCCAGCAGCCTAGGACGGTGGGCATTGGGGCATGAGCAGTTCTTC.

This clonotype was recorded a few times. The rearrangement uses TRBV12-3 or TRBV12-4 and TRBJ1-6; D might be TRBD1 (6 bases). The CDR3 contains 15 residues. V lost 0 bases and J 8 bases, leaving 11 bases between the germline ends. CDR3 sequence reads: CASSLAGGRHSPLHF. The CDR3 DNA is TGTGCCAGCAGTTTAGCAGGGGGTAGGCATTCACCCCTCCACTTT.

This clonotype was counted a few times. In nucleotides, the CDR3 is TGCGCCAGCAGCTCGAAACCGGGACAGGGGACCCACAATGAGCAGTTCTTC. This gives the protein CASSSKPGQGTHNEQFF. V is TRBV5-1 and J is TRBJ2-1, with TRBD1 matching 10 bases. The CDR3 covers 17 residues. Germline V CDR1 and CDR2: SGHRS, YFSETQ. J gave up 5 bases and V 3 bases, and 11 bases lay outside the gene matches.

The CDR3 here is CATKTRRSSYEQYF. CDR3 in DNA: TGTGCCACTAAGACTCGGAGGAGCTCCTACGAGCAGTACTTC. J is TRBJ2-7 and V is TRBV15; a possible D gene is TRBD2 (5 bases). The V gene's germline CDR1 is LNHNV and CDR2 YYDKDF (reference sequence). This CDR3 has 14 amino acids. The V end was cut by 9 bases, the J end by 0 bases, with 15 bases between.

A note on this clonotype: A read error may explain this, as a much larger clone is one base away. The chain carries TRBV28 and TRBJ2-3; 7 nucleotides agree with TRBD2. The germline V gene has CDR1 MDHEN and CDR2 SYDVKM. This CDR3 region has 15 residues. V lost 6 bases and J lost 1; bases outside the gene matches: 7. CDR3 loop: CASSPGGGGTDTQYF. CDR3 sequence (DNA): TGTGCCAGCAGCCCAGGCGGGGGTGGCACAGATACGCAGTATTTT.

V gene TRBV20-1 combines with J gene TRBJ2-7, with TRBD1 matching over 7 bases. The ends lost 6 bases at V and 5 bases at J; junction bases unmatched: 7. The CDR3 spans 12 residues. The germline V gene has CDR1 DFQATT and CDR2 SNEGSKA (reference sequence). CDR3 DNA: TGCAGTGCGGGGTGGACAGGCCACGAGCAGTACTTC. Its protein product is CSAGWTGHEQYF.

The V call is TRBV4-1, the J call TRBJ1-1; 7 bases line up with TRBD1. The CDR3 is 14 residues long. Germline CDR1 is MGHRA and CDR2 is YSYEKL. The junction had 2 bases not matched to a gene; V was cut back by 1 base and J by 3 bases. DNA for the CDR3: TGCGCCAGCAGCCAAGCGGGACAGTACACTGAAGCTTTCTTT. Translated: CASSQAGQYTEAFF.

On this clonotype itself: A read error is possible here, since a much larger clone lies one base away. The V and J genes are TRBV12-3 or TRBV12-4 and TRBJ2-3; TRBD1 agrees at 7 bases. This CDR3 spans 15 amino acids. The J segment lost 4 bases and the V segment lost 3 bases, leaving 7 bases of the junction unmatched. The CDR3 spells CASSLEQGISDTQYF. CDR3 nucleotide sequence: TGTGCCAGCAGTTTGGAACAGGGGATCTCAGATACGCAGTATTTT.

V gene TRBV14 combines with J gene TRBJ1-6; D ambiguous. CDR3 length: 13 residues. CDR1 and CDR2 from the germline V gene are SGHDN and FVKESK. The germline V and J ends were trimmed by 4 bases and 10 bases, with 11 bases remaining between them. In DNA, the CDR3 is TGTGCCAGCAGCCCCCCCGCCAGCTCACCCCTCCACTTT. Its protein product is CASSPPASSPLHF.

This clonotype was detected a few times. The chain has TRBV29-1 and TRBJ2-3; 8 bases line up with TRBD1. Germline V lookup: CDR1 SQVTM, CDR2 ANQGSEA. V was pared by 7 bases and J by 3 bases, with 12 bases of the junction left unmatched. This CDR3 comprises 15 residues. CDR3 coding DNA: TGCAGCGCCCTACCCGGGACAGGCGGAACAGATACGCAGTATTTT. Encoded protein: CSALPGTGGTDTQYF.

CDR3 in DNA: TGCAGCGTTCAGGGGGCTGCGCGTGGGGAGCTGTTTTTT. This encodes CSVQGAARGELFF. The gene calls are TRBV29-1 and TRBJ2-2; 8 nucleotides agree with TRBD1. CDR3 length: 13 amino acids. J gave up 8 bases and V 5 bases, and 7 bases lay outside the gene matches. Germline CDR1 SQVTM, CDR2 ANQGSEA.

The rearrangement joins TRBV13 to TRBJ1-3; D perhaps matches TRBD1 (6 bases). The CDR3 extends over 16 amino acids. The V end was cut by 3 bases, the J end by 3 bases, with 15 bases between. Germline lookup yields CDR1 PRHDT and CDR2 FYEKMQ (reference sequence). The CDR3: CASSFHGRGFGNTIYF. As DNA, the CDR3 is TGTGCCAGCAGCTTTCACGGCAGGGGATTTGGAAACACCATATATTTT. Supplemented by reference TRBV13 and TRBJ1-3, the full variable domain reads AAGVIQSPRHLIKEKRETATLKCYPIPRHDTVYWYQQGPGQDPQFLISFYEKMQSDKGSIPDRFSAQQFSDYHSELNMSSLELGDSALYFCASSFHGRGFGNTIYFGEGSWLTVV.

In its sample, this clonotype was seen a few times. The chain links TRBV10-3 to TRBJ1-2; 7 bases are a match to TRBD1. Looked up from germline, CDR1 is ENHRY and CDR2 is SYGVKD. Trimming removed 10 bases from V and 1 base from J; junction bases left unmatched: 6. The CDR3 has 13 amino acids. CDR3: CANSRDSNYGYTF. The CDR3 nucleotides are TGTGCCAACTCCCGGGACAGTAACTATGGCTACACCTTC.

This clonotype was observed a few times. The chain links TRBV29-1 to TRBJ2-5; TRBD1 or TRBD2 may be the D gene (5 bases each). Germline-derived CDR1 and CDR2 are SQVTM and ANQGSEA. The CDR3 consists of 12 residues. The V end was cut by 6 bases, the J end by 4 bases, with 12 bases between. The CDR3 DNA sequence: TGCAGCGTCGGGGTAGGGGTAGAGACCCAGTACTTC. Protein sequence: CSVGVGVETQYF. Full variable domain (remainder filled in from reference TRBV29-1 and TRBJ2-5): SAVISQKPSRDICQRGTSLTIQCQVDSQVTMMFWYRQQPGQSLTLIATANQGSEATYESGFVIDKFPISRPNLTFSTLTVSNMSPEDSSIYLCSVGVGVETQYFGPGTRLLVL.

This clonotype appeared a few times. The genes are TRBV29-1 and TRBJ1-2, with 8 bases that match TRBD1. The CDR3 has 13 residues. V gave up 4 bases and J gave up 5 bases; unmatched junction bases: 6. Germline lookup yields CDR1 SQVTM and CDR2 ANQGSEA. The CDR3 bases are TGCAGCGTTGGGGCAGGGGGCCCTTATGGCTACACCTTC. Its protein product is CSVGAGGPYGYTF.

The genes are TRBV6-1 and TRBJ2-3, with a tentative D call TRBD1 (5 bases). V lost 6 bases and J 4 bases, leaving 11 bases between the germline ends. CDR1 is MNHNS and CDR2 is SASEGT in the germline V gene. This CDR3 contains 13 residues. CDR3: CASRKGPADTQYF. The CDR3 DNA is TGTGCCAGCAGGAAGGGGCCCGCAGATACGCAGTATTTT.

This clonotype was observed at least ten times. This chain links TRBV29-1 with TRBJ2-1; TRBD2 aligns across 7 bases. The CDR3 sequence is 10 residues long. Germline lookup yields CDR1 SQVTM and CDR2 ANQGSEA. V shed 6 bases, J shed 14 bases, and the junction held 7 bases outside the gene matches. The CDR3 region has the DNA TGCAGCGTAGGGACCGCGGGGGAGTTCTTC. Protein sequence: CSVGTAGEFF.